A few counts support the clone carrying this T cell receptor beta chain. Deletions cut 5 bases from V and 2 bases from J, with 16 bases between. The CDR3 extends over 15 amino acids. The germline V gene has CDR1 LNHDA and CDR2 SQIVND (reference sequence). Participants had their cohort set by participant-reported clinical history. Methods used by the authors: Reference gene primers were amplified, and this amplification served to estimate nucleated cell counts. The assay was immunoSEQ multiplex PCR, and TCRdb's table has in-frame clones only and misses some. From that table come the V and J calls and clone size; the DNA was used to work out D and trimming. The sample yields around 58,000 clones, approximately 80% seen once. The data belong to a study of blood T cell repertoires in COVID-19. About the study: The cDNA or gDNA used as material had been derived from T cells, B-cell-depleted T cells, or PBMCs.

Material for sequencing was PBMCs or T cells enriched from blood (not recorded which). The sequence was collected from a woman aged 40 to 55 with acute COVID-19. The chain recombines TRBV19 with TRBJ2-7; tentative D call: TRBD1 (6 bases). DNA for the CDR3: TGTGCCAGTAGTCCCGGACAGTACGGGGCCTACGAGCAGTACTTC. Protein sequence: CASSPGQYGAYEQYF.